This T cell receptor (beta chain) was observed in a study of CD8 T cells in ankylosing spondylitis. The study, taken as a whole, reports: Reportedly, matched ankylosing spondylitis synovial fluid was significantly enriched for disease-linked clones. Characteristic of ankylosing spondylitis blood, it appeared, was a TCR beta motif comprising about eight highly homologous variants. Clones linked to disease, bearing a CD8+ phenotype, were relatively rare in peripheral blood.

Quantitative 5'-RACE with molecular barcodes was used to make the TCR beta libraries. TCRdb analysed the 5' RACE reads with MiXCR anew, one entry per CDR3 protein. The data contain fewer than 500,000 distinct CDR3 sequences, around 22% of them singletons. As regards this clonotype: Its antigen is still unknown.

V lost 4 bases and J lost 0, with 4 bases in between. CDR1 is ENHRY, CDR2 SYGVKD, per germline. The CDR3 runs to 14 residues. The source is a male donor with ankylosing spondylitis. This chain joins TRBV10-3 and TRBJ2-6; D is undetermined. The sample taken for sequencing was blood, either unsorted or a sorted T cell fraction (not recorded which). CDR3 DNA: TGTGCCATCAGTGTGGGCTCTGGGGCCAACGTCCTGACTTTC. It yields the protein CAISVGSGANVLTF.